These 13 T cell receptor beta chains share one sample of origin, sequenced in a study of CD8 T cells in Susac syndrome (dated by TCRdb to 2018 to 2020). To prepare the library, the immunoSEQ multiplex PCR assay was applied. RNA was extracted using the RNeasy kit, and about 0.45 to 1 ug of the RNA was reverse transcribed with random hexamers. In TCRdb, the public reads were trimmed at Q25 with fastp and aligned with MiXCR, with productive beta chains retained. Each CDR3 protein appears once, grouped with its most common genes and DNA. A total of over 80,000 distinct CDR3 sequences appear in this sample, 90% to 95% of them only once. The ten largest clones capture roughly 0.32% of the sample. What was sequenced was CD8+ T cells from PBMCs. The receptor source for this set is a human donor in good health.

The chain's CDR3 is CSVVIGYTGELFF. CDR3 in DNA: TGCAGCGTTGTGATCGGGTACACCGGGGAGCTGTTTTTT. The chain joins TRBV29-1 to TRBJ2-2, with D unresolved. In germline, CDR1 is SQVTM, CDR2 ANQGSEA. There are 13 residues in the CDR3. The V end lost 4 bases, the J end lost 3 bases, and 9 bases lay between the germline ends.

This clonotype was seen once. The chain couples TRBV13 to TRBJ2-1, with 13 bases lining up with TRBD2. This CDR3 has 19 residues. The germline V gene has CDR1 PRHDT and CDR2 FYEKMQ (reference sequence). V trimming: 4 bases; J trimming: 7 bases; junction bases outside the gene matches: 16. The CDR3, as DNA: TGTGCCAGCAGCTCAGATAGGACTAGCGGGGGAAAGAGGCGGAATGAGCAGTTCTTC. As protein: CASSSDRTSGGKRRNEQFF.

This chain uses TRBV20-1 with TRBJ1-1; D gene ambiguous. Germline V CDR1 and CDR2: DFQATT, SNEGSKA (reference sequence). CDR3 size: 12 residues. V lost 1 base and J lost 2, with 5 bases in between. CDR3 in amino acids: CSARASNTEAFF. DNA for the CDR3: TGCAGTGCTAGAGCCTCTAACACTGAAGCTTTCTTT.

This clonotype was detected once. The conserved closing phenylalanine or tryptophan is absent in this CDR3, likely reflecting a read error. It is unclear where the CDR3 begins or ends on the DNA, so no DNA is shown, and the CDR3 is as TCRdb lists it. This chain connects TRBV5-1 to TRBJ1-2. Termini included, the CDR3 measures 9 amino acids. Germline values: CDR1 SGHRS, CDR2 YFSETQ. Here the CDR3 reads CANTIRTSL.

The genes are TRBV9 and TRBJ2-1; no clear D gene. Per the germline V gene, CDR1 is SGDLS and CDR2 is YYNGEE. The ends were cut back, 3 bases at V and 10 bases at J, with 11 bases in the middle. The CDR3 spans 12 residues. The CDR3 sequence is CASSGETSEQFF. CDR3 nucleotides: TGTGCCAGCAGCGGAGAGACCTCGGAGCAGTTCTTC.

CDR3 bases: TGTGCCAGCAGGGACAACACAGATACGCAGTATTTT. It specifies CASRDNTDTQYF. The chain has TRBV6-1 and TRBJ2-3, with a possible D match to TRBD1 (5 bases). The V end was cut by 6 bases, the J end by 2 bases, with 6 bases between. Germline values: CDR1 MNHNS, CDR2 SASEGT. The CDR3 loop spans 12 amino acids.

V is TRBV12-3 or TRBV12-4 and J is TRBJ1-4; weak D call: TRBD1 (6 bases). The CDR3 covers 16 residues. V lost 6 bases, J lost 0 bases, and 14 bases lay in between. CDR3 in amino acids: CASSPRDTATNEKLFF. The CDR3, as DNA: TGTGCCAGCAGCCCACGGGACACAGCAACTAATGAAAAACTGTTTTTT.

The chain employs TRBV4-1 and TRBJ2-1; 7 nucleotides agree with TRBD2. The CDR3 spans 16 residues. The V and J ends lost 2 bases and 9 bases, in that order; junction bases with no gene match: 13. Germline CDR1 and CDR2: MGHRA and YSYEKL. In DNA form, the CDR3 reads TGCGCCAGCAGCCAAAAAAATGCAGCGACTAGCCGTGAGCAGTTCTTC. It codes for CASSQKNAATSREQFF.

The chain employs TRBV5-6 and TRBJ1-1, with a tentative D call TRBD1 (5 bases). V shed 3 bases and J shed 2 bases, with 11 bases lying between them. The CDR3 covers 14 residues. Germline CDR1 SGHDT, CDR2 YYEEEE. The CDR3 protein is CASSSGDSNTEAFF. The CDR3 DNA sequence: TGTGCCAGCAGCTCCGGAGACAGCAACACTGAAGCTTTCTTT.

The V and J genes are TRBV29-1 and TRBJ1-2; the D is unclear. In germline, CDR1 is SQVTM, CDR2 ANQGSEA. V shed 6 bases and J shed 5 bases, with 10 bases lying between them. CDR3 length equals 11 residues. CDR3 protein: CSVTVEYGYTF. DNA of the CDR3: TGCAGCGTGACCGTTGAGTATGGCTACACCTTC.

J is TRBJ2-7 and V is TRBV18; no firm D call. From germline, CDR1 is KGHSH and CDR2 LQKENI. The V end lost 2 bases, the J end lost 3 bases, and 8 bases lay between the germline ends. The CDR3 is 13 amino acids. The CDR3 loop is CASSPNAFYEQYF. The CDR3 region has the DNA TGTGCCAGCTCACCAAACGCATTCTACGAGCAGTACTTC.

V and J are TRBV3-1 and TRBJ2-7; TRBD1 or TRBD2 may be the D gene (6 bases each). Germline V gene data show CDR1 as LGHDT and CDR2 as YNNKEL (reference sequence). CDR3 length: 14 amino acids. V was shortened by 4 bases and J by 2 bases, with 12 bases between the two germline ends. The CDR3 reads CASSRGALTYEQYF. Written as DNA, the CDR3 is TGTGCCAGCAGCCGGGGGGCTCTCACCTACGAGCAGTACTTC.

The rearrangement uses TRBV2 and TRBJ2-1; TRBD2 agrees at 11 bases. CDR1 and CDR2 from the germline V gene are SNHLY and FYNNEI. The CDR3 contains 16 residues. V lost 7 bases and J lost 8; bases outside the gene matches: 13. CDR3 DNA sequence: TGTGCCAGCAATCCGACTAGCGGGGATTGGGCCGATGAGCAGTTCTTC. Encoded protein: CASNPTSGDWADEQFF. Full variable domain (remainder filled in from reference TRBV2 and TRBJ2-1): EPEVTQTPSHQVTQMGQEVILRCVPISNHLYFYWYRQILGQKVEFLVSFYNNEISEKSEIFDDQFSVERPDGSNFTLKIRSTKLEDSAMYFCASNPTSGDWADEQFFGPGTRLTVL.